Listed below are T cell receptor beta chains from one sample, sequenced in a study of T-cell reconstitution after alpha-beta-depleted transplantation in children. TCRdb used MiXCR to reprocess the PCR reads, holding one entry per CDR3 protein. This table holds about 340,000 distinct CDR3 sequences, about 9.4% found once. Specimen: PBMCs from the stem cell graft donor, collected from the stem cell graft. Every receptor here comes from a human donor who donated a stem cell graft to a child with acute lymphoblastic leukemia. Each CDR3 is given with its conserved first and last residue.

length: 15
J: TRBJ2-3
V: TRBV6-4
CDR3: CASSDSRGATDTQYF

length: 15
J: TRBJ2-7
V: TRBV4-2
CDR3: CASSLIAGGPNEQYF

length: 15
J: TRBJ2-1
V: TRBV19
CDR3: CASSISPSSYNEQFF

length: 14
J: TRBJ2-7
V: TRBV7-2
CDR3: CASSLAPGVGEQYF

length: 14
J: TRBJ2-3
V: TRBV27
CDR3: CASNWAGGTDTQYF

length: 16
J: TRBJ2-2
V: TRBV6-2/TRBV6-3
CDR3: CASSREGLAKGGELFF

length: 15
J: TRBJ2-1
V: TRBV7-2
CDR3: CASSLRAISYNEQFF

length: 13
J: TRBJ2-7
V: TRBV12-3/TRBV12-4
CDR3: CASRGQDSYEQYF

length: 15
J: TRBJ1-2
V: TRBV4-1
CDR3: CASSHVSYTPDGYTF

length: 14
J: TRBJ2-2
V: TRBV3-1
CDR3: CASSQQTGTGELFF

length: 13
J: TRBJ1-1
V: TRBV28
CDR3: CASSGTGDAEAFF

length: 14
J: TRBJ2-2
V: TRBV29-1
CDR3: CSVEGGTGTGELFF

length: 13
J: TRBJ2-7
V: TRBV25-1
CDR3: CASSEFVLDEQYF

length: 16
J: TRBJ1-2
V: TRBV7-9
CDR3: CASSLEGWLSNYGYTF

length: 17
J: TRBJ2-2
V: TRBV7-8
CDR3: CASSLGLGTIYTGELFF

length: 15
J: TRBJ1-5
V: TRBV12-3/TRBV12-4
CDR3: CASSNTGGGNQPQHF

length: 11
J: TRBJ2-7
V: TRBV6-2/TRBV6-3
CDR3: CATRLTYEQYF

length: 15
J: TRBJ1-5
V: TRBV12-3/TRBV12-4
CDR3: CASSAADRVNQPQHF

length: 14
J: TRBJ1-2
V: TRBV12-3/TRBV12-4
CDR3: CASSTTGQNYGYTF

length: 16
J: TRBJ2-5
V: TRBV4-1
CDR3: CASSQGPSGFTETQYF

length: 16
J: TRBJ2-1
V: TRBV4-1
CDR3: CASSQVGLALDNEQFF

length: 13
J: TRBJ2-7
V: TRBV20-1
CDR3: CSADPLEVGEQYF

length: 16
J: TRBJ2-3
V: TRBV20-1
CDR3: CSARDGEGVFTDTQYF

length: 16
J: TRBJ1-5
V: TRBV7-9
CDR3: CASSLGARGLFEPQHF

length: 15
J: TRBJ2-3
V: TRBV4-2
CDR3: CASSQDPRGTDTQYF

length: 13
J: TRBJ2-2
V: TRBV12-3/TRBV12-4
CDR3: CASIDSYTGELFF

length: 15
J: TRBJ1-5
V: TRBV19
CDR3: CASDGGFRSNQPQHF

length: 14
J: TRBJ2-7
V: TRBV5-1
CDR3: CASSLSHGSYEQYF

length: 16
J: TRBJ2-1
V: TRBV11-2
CDR3: CASSLSSRPSHNEQFF

length: 14
J: TRBJ1-5
V: TRBV20-1
CDR3: CSASLAGSNQPQHF

length: 17
J: TRBJ2-4
V: TRBV27
CDR3: CASSFLGTSGRINIQYF

length: 13
J: TRBJ2-1
V: TRBV5-8
CDR3: CASSMGHYNEQFF

length: 12
J: TRBJ1-3
V: TRBV28
CDR3: CASSLPGSTIYF

length: 18
J: TRBJ2-1
V: TRBV5-1
CDR3: CASSLTLPGTSGYNEQFF

length: 15
J: TRBJ2-3
V: TRBV18
CDR3: CASSLLAGESDTQYF

length: 13
J: TRBJ2-5
V: TRBV7-2
CDR3: CASSLERQETQYF

length: 13
J: TRBJ2-1
V: TRBV29-1
CDR3: CSVEGLAPHEQFF

length: 15
J: TRBJ1-2
V: TRBV6-2/TRBV6-3
CDR3: CASNPEGQLNYGYTF

length: 19
J: TRBJ2-3
V: TRBV11-1
CDR3: CASSFGRGLAGERGDTQYF